This record concerns one TCR beta chain sequence. Antigen: not known. PBMCs, at least 6 million per sample, were isolated. Total RNA, at least 5.5 micrograms per sample, was extracted from PBMCs. The sample is drawn from a study of blood T cells in healthy people across ages. Study-wide findings and caveats: Researchers deemed the diversity estimates from one million T cells underestimates.

CDR1 and CDR2 from the germline V gene are MDHEN and SYDVKM. Germline trimming cut 4 bases from V and 1 base from J; bases unmatched to any gene: 6. CDR3 length: 16 residues. The second PCR ran roughly 6 to 11 cycles with a sample-barcoded 5' primer and J-beta primers. TCRdb independently ran MiXCR on the 5' RACE reads; one entry per CDR3 protein. The sample records 1,500,000 or so distinct CDR3 sequences, 59% being singletons. V gene TRBV28 combines with J gene TRBJ2-2, with 7 bases lining up with TRBD1. The sequenced sample was blood. This receptor was identified in a man aged 18 to 29 in good health. CDR3 DNA sequence: TGTGCCAGCAGTTCCCCCCGGGACAGGAACACCGGGGAGCTGTTTTTT. Residues: CASSSPRDRNTGELFF.